This T cell receptor beta chain stems from a study of CD8+ T cells in alopecia areata. Across the study: A 6-month period off drug followed tofacitinib, which lasted 6 to 18 months. Patients given treatment had severity scored by the percentage of scalp area affected. Study-level results: Resident alphabeta T-cell populations of normal skin are likewise subject to sequencing in scalp samples. Mice gave a clearer picture of TCR sharing than patients did, possibly for HLA-related reasons.

V lost 2 bases to trimming and J lost 1 base, with 4 bases between them. The CDR3 covers 14 residues. Germline-derived CDR1 and CDR2 are SGDLS and YYNGEE. RNA extraction was followed by reverse transcription into cDNA, which acted as the sequencing template. Generated by immunoSEQ multiplex PCR, the TCRdb table keeps only in-frame clones and is missing some. The data hold around 150,000 clones, with about three fifths observed a single time. The treatment here: oral pan-JAK inhibitor, 5-10 mg twice daily. In the case of this clone: Its target is not known.

The receptor was isolated from a human donor with alopecia areata. This material consisted of CD4+ T cells sorted from blood, taken at week 4, from a patient treated with tofacitinib. The chain links TRBV9 to TRBJ2-6; D unclear. The CDR3: CASSVPSGANVLTF. The CDR3 DNA follows: TGTGCCAGCAGCGTCCCGTCTGGGGCCAACGTCCTGACTTTC.